Included here is one T cell receptor (beta chain) sequence, with context. The antigen is not known. Sequencing used immunoSEQ multiplex PCR; TCRdb keeps in-frame clones, though not all of them. This table holds about 72,000 clones, roughly nine tenths found once. The sample comes from a study of T cell responses to AZD1222 COVID-19 vaccine. Losses at the gene ends were 6 bases for V and 4 bases for J; bases not matched to a gene: 7. From germline, CDR1 is MNHEY and CDR2 SVGAGI. The CDR3 totals 15 residues. Study-wide findings and caveats: Researchers report vaccine-associated CD4 TCRs spanning spike, with dominance at 160-218 and 743-854. Vaccination with two AZD1222 doses was followed by a rise in Spike-specific TCR breadth and depth. At baseline, seropositivity was found in only six or seven AZD1222 recipients.

V usage is TRBV6-5 and J usage is TRBJ1-5; 9 bases agree with TRBD1. The sample here was peripheral blood, taken 28 days after the second AZD1222 dose. The clonotype comes from an adult who received the AZD1222 COVID-19 vaccine. The CDR3 DNA follows: TGTGCCAGCAGCAGACAGGGGGTGATTAATCAGCCCCAGCATTTT. Translation: CASSRQGVINQPQHF.